This TCR beta chain emerged from a study of identical twins. Using its own MiXCR run on the 5' RACE reads, TCRdb lists one record per CDR3 protein. This table holds hundreds of thousands of distinct CDR3 sequences, 8.5% to 9.5% found once. Per germline, CDR1 MNHNS and CDR2 SASEGT. Between the trimmed V and J ends, which lost 6 bases and 0 bases, there was a span of 18 bases. The CDR3 is 17 residues long. These data were also reused for a study on yellow fever vaccine responses in identical twins.

The chain is built from TRBV6-1 and TRBJ1-5; weak D call: TRBD1 (6 bases). This TCR came from a woman between 18 and 29 years old in good health. Sequencing was carried out using PBMCs. CDR3 in amino acids: CASSLEGQLFSNQPQHF. The CDR3 DNA is TGTGCCAGCAGCCTAGAGGGACAACTTTTTAGCAATCAGCCCCAGCATTTT.